Listed here is a single T cell receptor beta chain. What this receptor recognizes is not known. No base qualities exist here, and no much larger clone lies one base off it. This sample is drawn from a study of cytomegalovirus exposure and HLA in healthy donors (dated by TCRdb to 2015 to 2018). Notes on the research overall: An earlier analysis of several hundred of the donors reported 250 to 300 Gb of sequence data and some 100 million unique TCR beta sequences from 190 million or so T cells. About 280 gigabases of sequencing data and around 80 million unique TCR sequences made up an early release that covered some 640 HLA-typed donors. All discovery cohort repertoires had been generated on a single sequencing platform. Both class I and class II loci were covered by HLA typing, at four-digit resolution. The T cell repertoires of some 670 subjects were profiled by immunosequencing and related to cytomegalovirus serostatus. To decide whether each TCR beta V gene segment behaved as functional or pseudogenic, an earlier analysis of fewer than 750 of the donors relied on high-throughput TCR beta sequencing. Donor age, sex, ethnicity and CMV serostatus were collected together with the repertoire data. A later analysis re-examined previously published TCR beta repertoires from hundreds of donors and added high-resolution HLA genotyping to investigate patterns of TCR occurrence. Among around 400 genotyped donors of the cohort, an average of around 220,000 unique TCR beta nucleotide sequences was sequenced per donor, of which 15% to 20% were non-productive. Because of strong linkage in the cohort, five DR-DQ haplotypes were treated as single units for association and clustering. The number of donors typed differed by locus, with 629-630 for A, B, C, DRB1 and DQB1, approximately 500 for DQA1, approximately 580 for DPA1, and some 440 for DPB1. Rather than drawing on any new phenotypic data, the later analysis identified candidate immune exposures from TCR beta sequences and the way those sequences occurred across donors. The study was designed to test whether signatures of past pathogen exposure could be identified by cataloging public T cell receptors. The genetic ancestry cluster associated with self-reported Caucasian donors included 65% to 90% of the 350 to 500 genotyped donors. High-throughput TCR immunosequencing, statistical association of individual TCRs with disease status, and machine learning were combined to predict cytomegalovirus infection status. A later genetic analysis took genome-wide SNP genotypes for about 55% of the 666 donors and used that subset as a discovery cohort. Along with the roughly 670-subject first cohort, a separate validation cohort of 120 different subjects was used.

The cohort was made up of approximately 700 healthy bone marrow donors. At the time of sampling, all cohort members were nominally healthy, though unrecorded immune exposures were likely present. The donor was CMV seropositive and belonged to the group of more than 250 seropositive cohort members. Every donor gave a peripheral blood sample, and the peripheral blood mononuclear cells from that sample were used for TCR beta sequencing. The Qiagen DNeasy Blood Extraction Kit was used to extract genomic DNA from the blood cell samples. The library was made by the immunoSEQ multiplex PCR assay. For the multiplex PCR, a mixture combining 60 forward primers for TCR Vbeta segments and 13 reverse primers for TCR Jbeta segments was used. The CDR3 region of rearranged TCR beta genes was amplified from genomic DNA by a multiplex PCR assay. Amplified TCR beta libraries were sequenced as 87-base-pair reads on the Illumina HiSeq System. From the authors' description of their analysis: In a later analysis, about 80 million unique TCR beta chains were counted across the roughly 700 repertoires, and approximately 11 million of these chains were shared by at least two donors. Raw reads were error-corrected and collapsed into unique sequences by a nearest-neighbor algorithm in which closely related sequences were merged to remove PCR and sequencing errors. CDR3 sequences were aligned to IMGT reference sequences to assign V, D and J gene segments. For a sequence to be retained, at least a six-nucleotide match to both a V gene segment and a J gene segment was required. Rearrangements were classified as productive when the CDR3 lacked stop codons and remained in frame with V and J, and all other rearrangements were classified as non-productive. CDR3 was defined according to IMGT convention as the region running from the second conserved V-encoded cysteine to the conserved J-encoded phenylalanine. Sequences without an unambiguous match to a single V gene segment were excluded from the earlier analysis of about 640 of the donors. An earlier analysis of a few hundred of the donors classified V segments as functional when productive rearrangements were above 56.7% and as segregating when the standard deviation between donors was above 5%. A statistical classification framework was developed to diagnose cytomegalovirus status using the catalog of TCR beta chain sequences. In a later analysis, TCR nucleotide sequences were compared against IMGT/GENE-DB human TR gene sequences so that V and J genes could be assigned. In a later analysis, CDR3 sequences and most-parsimonious VDJ recombination scenarios were assigned using the TCRdist pipeline. In a later analysis, each TCR beta chain was defined by its CDR3 amino acid sequence together with its V-gene family, and reads lacking a unique V-gene family were excluded. A later analysis removed several hundred highly shared, low-generation-probability nucleotide sequences to deal with suspected cross-contamination and a sequencing artifact. In a later analysis, a clonal expansion index for each public chain was calculated from normalized within-repertoire ranks of inferred template counts. Generation probabilities in a later analysis came from a VDJ recombination model fitted to out-of-frame rearrangements, and those results were checked against IGoR. Hypergeometric tests were used in a later analysis to score TCR-TCR, TCR-HLA and TCR-CMV co-occurrence, with a repertoire-size bias correction applied to the TCR pairs. To estimate false discovery rates, a later analysis permuted the HLA or CMV assignments 20 times. In a later analysis, co-occurring TCRs were grouped with DBSCAN, and TCRdist sequence similarity was added when clustering was performed within HLA-allele-positive subsets. Repertoires with fewer than 30,000 or more than 120,000 public chains were left out of co-occurrence clustering, as were roughly five repertoires with anomalous nucleotide sharing. TCRdb took this table from immuneACCESS and kept in-frame rearrangements with V and J called. Such tables lack part of the clones; where checked against another copy, unresolved V genes explain under half of the gap, and the rest is unexplained. That table supplies the V and J calls and clone size; D and trimming were determined from the DNA. Within this sample are 85,000 to 90,000 clones, with approximately 76% of them counted one time only. The ten largest clones take up over 9% of the sample.

The CDR3 measures 18 amino acids from cysteine to phenylalanine. Only the CDR3 DNA is retained, 54 bases long and in frame from the first base. CDR1 and CDR2 are drawn from the germline V gene (reference sequence): PRHDT, FYEKMQ. For this chain, trimming is 1 base at the V end and 2 bases at the J end, and the number of junction bases without a gene match is 10. Beyond this particular receptor, the publication reports: About 17 rarely observed V segments, including chromosome 9 orphons, were excluded from the earlier analysis of some 590 of the donors because counts were too low. Immune exposure information for the cohort was limited to CMV serostatus. Because HLA typing was missing for some donors at each locus, association tests included only the typed subset. In this cohort, only TCR beta chains were sequenced, and detectable features were limited by the absence of alpha or paired-chain data. In an earlier analysis of 587 of the donors, most TCR beta V segments appeared in productive rearrangements about 87% or about 30% of the time, broadly matching IMGT annotations. Linkage disequilibrium might explain the correlated functional status among segregating V segments, but an unknown experimental factor could not be ruled out. In a later analysis, several top co-occurrence clusters were reported to appear linked to parvovirus B19, influenza, CMV and Epstein-Barr virus. The sequencing pipeline was judged likely to have produced a cluster of highly shared sequence variants as a technical artifact. A later genetic analysis associated a missense DCLRE1C variant with V-gene and J-gene trimming of TCR beta chains, and an independent cohort replicated the association. Cytomegalovirus status was reported to be diagnosed by the classifier with high specificity and sensitivity in both the original and validation cohorts. Assigning TCR associations to individual alleles was difficult when HLA alleles, especially DR and DQ, strongly co-occurred. Most TCR sequences were observed very rarely across donors, whereas some public TCRs were present in many individuals. Roughly uniform sequencing depth across donors was assumed in presence/absence analyses, although this assumption may not hold. A further reported finding was that TCR beta sequences accurately predicted the HLA-A and HLA-B alleles for most subjects in the first cohort. In the study, about 150 TCR beta chains were listed as associated with cytomegalovirus. Compared with equally common non-associated chains, HLA-associated TCR beta chains in a later analysis were more clonally expanded and had lower generation probabilities. According to a later analysis, TCR association rates differed among HLA loci, with DRB1 alleles showing the most associated TCRs and HLA-C alleles showing the fewest. According to a later genetic analysis, donors in an Asian-associated ancestry cluster had fewer N-insertions in productive TCRs than the roughly 670-donor mean. According to a later analysis, most CMV-associated TCR beta chains appeared to be HLA-restricted, and the HLA associations seemed to be driven largely by CMV exposure. A later analysis associated about 18,000 TCR beta sequences with specific HLA alleles at a false discovery rate of 0.05. Some IMGT-functional V segments, including TRBV6-2 and TRBV6-3, could not be told apart with the 87-base-pair reads, so those segments were excluded. According to the authors, the approach could potentially be generalized to other disease states and immunological phenotypes. A few of the identified cytomegalovirus-associated TCR beta chains were confirmed in vitro to be specific for cytomegalovirus antigens.

The origin of this receptor is a man aged 30-40 years in good health and CMV-seropositive. The sequence is built from TRBV13 and TRBJ2-4; 8 bases in the junction line up with TRBD1. The specimen sequenced was PBMCs. The nucleotides read TGTGCCAGCAGCTTAGACATCCTGGACAGGGCGTCCAAAAACATTCAGTACTTC. Translated, it gives CASSLDILDRASKNIQYF.